These T cell receptor beta chains were read from a single sample in a study of blood T cell repertoires in COVID-19. Sequenced by immunoSEQ multiplex PCR; TCRdb stores in-frame clones only, minus some. The table lists fewer than 350,000 clones, 85% of them singletons. Material for sequencing was PBMCs or T cells enriched from blood (not recorded which). These receptor sequences come from a woman in her twenties or thirties who had been exposed to COVID-19. The CDR3 runs from the conserved cysteine through the conserved F or W. Fields, in order: CDR3 DNA, CDR3 protein, J gene, V gene, D gene, clone size. A D gene is named only where the DNA matches it firmly. A clone size is listed for some rows: how often the clone was seen (once, few, many), or a class if it is expanded.

CDR3nt: TGTGCCAGCAGCGTAGATAGGGGTGGGGAAAAACTGTTTTTT
CDR3aa: CASSVDRGGEKLFF
j_gene: TRBJ1-4
v_gene: TRBV9
d_gene: -
abundance: -

CDR3nt: TGCGCCAGCAGCATAGAGGGACAGCTCTCTGGAAACACCATATATTTT
CDR3aa: CASSIEGQLSGNTIYF
j_gene: TRBJ1-3
v_gene: TRBV5-1
d_gene: TRBD1
abundance: -

CDR3nt: TGCGCCAGCAGCCAAGACAGTCTCTCCTACAATGAGCAGTTCTTC
CDR3aa: CASSQDSLSYNEQFF
j_gene: TRBJ2-1
v_gene: TRBV4-3
d_gene: -
abundance: -

CDR3nt: TGTGCCAGCAGCTTGGCTGGGACATTCTCTGGAAACACCATATATTTT
CDR3aa: CASSLAGTFSGNTIYF
j_gene: TRBJ1-3
v_gene: TRBV5-4
d_gene: -
abundance: few

CDR3nt: TGTGCCAGCAGTTCTAGACAGGGCTTCTATAATTCACCCCTCCACTTT
CDR3aa: CASSSRQGFYNSPLHF
j_gene: TRBJ1-6
v_gene: TRBV27
d_gene: TRBD1
abundance: -

CDR3nt: TGTGCCAGCAGTTACAGCCCGACTAGCGGGATTTACAATGAGCAGTTCTTC
CDR3aa: CASSYSPTSGIYNEQFF
j_gene: TRBJ2-1
v_gene: TRBV6-2/TRBV6-3
d_gene: TRBD2
abundance: once

CDR3nt: TGTGCCAGCAGCCACCCGGACGGGACAGGGTTTGACTACACCTTC
CDR3aa: CASSHPDGTGFDYTF
j_gene: TRBJ1-2
v_gene: TRBV3-1/TRBV3-2
d_gene: TRBD1
abundance: -

CDR3nt: TGCGCCAGCAGCCTCTTAGGGGAGGGCACTGAAGCTTTCTTT
CDR3aa: CASSLLGEGTEAFF
j_gene: TRBJ1-1
v_gene: TRBV5-1
d_gene: -
abundance: -

CDR3nt: TGTGCCAGCAAACGCGAGGGAGGGACAGATACGCAGTATTTT
CDR3aa: CASKREGGTDTQYF
j_gene: TRBJ2-3
v_gene: TRBV2
d_gene: TRBD2
abundance: -

CDR3nt: TGTGCCAGTAGTATAAGGGCTAGCGGGAGTCTATCAGATACGCAGTATTTT
CDR3aa: CASSIRASGSLSDTQYF
j_gene: TRBJ2-3
v_gene: TRBV19
d_gene: TRBD2
abundance: -

CDR3nt: TGTGCCAGCAGCACTTCAGGGGTCACGAATGAAAAACTGTTTTTT
CDR3aa: CASSTSGVTNEKLFF
j_gene: TRBJ1-4
v_gene: TRBV5-5
d_gene: -
abundance: -

CDR3nt: TGTGCCAGCAGCCCGACAGCTAACTATGGCTACACCTTC
CDR3aa: CASSPTANYGYTF
j_gene: TRBJ1-2
v_gene: TRBV7-9
d_gene: -
abundance: -

CDR3nt: TGTGCCAGTAGTACCGGGACAGGGAAGGGGTTGGCGCAGTTCTTC
CDR3aa: CASSTGTGKGLAQFF
j_gene: TRBJ2-1
v_gene: TRBV19
d_gene: TRBD1
abundance: -

CDR3nt: TGTGCCAGTAGTACCACAGGGGGCGTCACTGAAGCTTTCTTT
CDR3aa: CASSTTGGVTEAFF
j_gene: TRBJ1-1
v_gene: TRBV19
d_gene: TRBD1
abundance: -

CDR3nt: TGTGCCAGCAGTTTAGGCGTAGGGAGGATAGACATTCAGTACTTC
CDR3aa: CASSLGVGRIDIQYF
j_gene: TRBJ2-4
v_gene: TRBV28
d_gene: -
abundance: -

CDR3nt: TGTGCCAGCAGCTCGGAGGGCCGACAGAATGAGCAGTTCTTC
CDR3aa: CASSSEGRQNEQFF
j_gene: TRBJ2-1
v_gene: TRBV7-3
d_gene: -
abundance: -